These 21 T cell receptor beta chains share one sample of origin, sequenced in a study of human T cells and chemical hapten exposure (dated by TCRdb to the early 2020s). To prepare the library, RACE was applied. TCRdb names NextSeq 500 as the instrument used. TCRdb trimmed the raw reads at Q25, called clones with MiXCR and kept productive beta chains. Each CDR3 protein appears once, grouped with its most common genes and DNA. For this sample there are roughly 90,000 distinct CDR3 sequences; approximately 10% appear just once. About 0.95% of the sample goes to the ten largest clones. The meaning of the sample's time point label: patch test 3, about 24 weeks after DPC sensitization. Explained via the paper, the treatment or condition label denotes: therapeutic diphenylcyclopropenone sensitization with weekly scalp DPC. Material: whole blood, obtained in connection with sensitization to the hapten diphenylcyclopropenone (DPC). The receptor set was obtained from a woman under 40 with alopecia areata. Some clones in this sample may be carry-over from other donors' samples.

This clonotype was observed many times. V usage is TRBV28 and J usage is TRBJ2-3; 7 nucleotides agree with TRBD2. The germline V gene has CDR1 MDHEN and CDR2 SYDVKM. The CDR3 consists of 15 residues. Trimming took 5 bases from V and 6 from J; bases not matched to a gene: 11. As DNA, the CDR3 is TGTGCCAGCAGTCTGCTAGCGGTCTCCCGGGATACGCAGTATTTT. Translated, it gives CASSLLAVSRDTQYF.

This chain connects TRBV27 to TRBJ2-1; 14 bases agree with TRBD2. There are 14 residues in the CDR3. Germline CDR1 reads MNHEY; CDR2 reads SMNVEV (reference sequence). V trimming: 10 bases; J trimming: 12 bases; junction bases outside the gene matches: 11. DNA for the CDR3: TGTGCCATCGCCGGGACTAGCGGGAGTAGTGCGCAGTTCTTC. Protein product: CAIAGTSGSSAQFF.

At least ten counts were recorded for this clonotype. This rearrangement joins TRBV20-1 to TRBJ2-3; weak D call: TRBD2 (5 bases). V dropped 3 bases and J dropped 1 base, with 8 bases sitting between them. The CDR3 is 13 amino acids. The V gene's germline CDR1 is DFQATT and CDR2 SNEGSKA (reference sequence). The CDR3 loop reads CSASPGGTDTQYF. The CDR3 DNA reads TGCAGTGCTAGTCCCGGGGGCACAGATACGCAGTATTTT.

The chain employs TRBV20-1 and TRBJ1-1; D unclear. V gave up 3 bases and J gave up 6 bases, with 8 bases separating them. Germline assignment: CDR1 DFQATT and CDR2 SNEGSKA (reference sequence). This CDR3 contains 11 residues. The CDR3 DNA follows: TGCAGTGCTAGCGGATCCGCTGAAGCTTTCTTT. It encodes CSASGSAEAFF.

This clonotype has only a few counts. V is TRBV28 and J is TRBJ2-3, with D perhaps TRBD2 (6 bases). The V gene's germline CDR1 is MDHEN and CDR2 SYDVKM. The V gene lost 3 bases and the J gene lost 0 bases, with 10 bases spanning the gap. The CDR3 runs to 15 residues. CDR3 nucleotide sequence: TGTGCCAGCAGTTTTAGCGGAACTAGCACAGATACGCAGTATTTT. It codes for CASSFSGTSTDTQYF.

Many counts were recorded for this clonotype. The chain joins TRBV29-1 to TRBJ2-1; TRBD1 matches 10 bases. After removal of 4 bases from V and 9 bases from J, the junction contained 6 bases not matched to a gene. The germline V gene encodes CDR1 SQVTM and CDR2 ANQGSEA. The CDR3 consists of 13 residues. The CDR3 sequence is CSVAGQGLGEQFF. CDR3 in DNA: TGCAGCGTTGCGGGACAGGGGCTAGGTGAGCAGTTCTTC.

The chain carries TRBV4-3 and TRBJ2-7; tentative D call: TRBD2 (6 bases). The V end was cut by 0 bases, the J end by 1 base, with 13 bases between. The CDR3 loop spans 16 amino acids. CDR1 is LGHNA, CDR2 YSLEER, per germline. CDR3 residues: CASSQDVTGESYEQYF. The CDR3 bases are TGCGCCAGCAGCCAAGATGTGACGGGAGAATCCTACGAGCAGTACTTC.

This clonotype has more than one count but fewer than ten. This sequence joins TRBV2 and TRBJ1-2, with 8 bases identical to TRBD1. CDR1 SNHLY and CDR2 FYNNEI come from the germline V gene. The CDR3 has 15 amino acids. V was pared by 0 bases and J by 4 bases, with 4 bases of the junction left unmatched. CDR3 in DNA: TGTGCCAGCAGTGAAGCGGGACAGGCTGGCTATGGCTACACCTTC. Translating it yields CASSEAGQAGYGYTF.

The chain links TRBV2 to TRBJ1-6; TRBD1 matches at 7 bases. The CDR3 has 13 residues. CDR1 and CDR2 (germline): SNHLY, FYNNEI. J gave up 10 bases and V 4 bases, and 4 bases lay outside the gene matches. The CDR3 DNA reads as TGTGCCAGCAGTGCGGGACAGTTCTCACCCCTCCACTTT. This gives the protein CASSAGQFSPLHF. The whole variable domain, remainder taken from reference TRBV2 and TRBJ1-6, is EPEVTQTPSHQVTQMGQEVILRCVPISNHLYFYWYRQILGQKVEFLVSFYNNEISEKSEIFDDQFSVERPDGSNFTLKIRSTKLEDSAMYFCASSAGQFSPLHFGNGTRLTVT.

This clonotype has a handful of counts. V is TRBV28 and J is TRBJ1-2; possible D gene TRBD1, 5 bases. CDR3 length: 14 amino acids. The V gene's germline CDR1 is MDHEN and CDR2 SYDVKM. The V end was cut by 5 bases, the J end by 6 bases, with 16 bases between. CDR3 sequence reads: CASSPRPGGDGYTF. CDR3 DNA: TGTGCCAGCAGTCCCCGGCCCGGGGGTGATGGCTACACCTTC.

This clonotype was counted at least ten times. The V call is TRBV6-1, the J call TRBJ1-5; 9 nucleotides line up with TRBD1. This CDR3 comprises 16 residues. The germline V gene encodes CDR1 MNHNS and CDR2 SASEGT. Trimming took 5 bases from V and 1 from J; bases not matched to a gene: 6. In nucleotides, the CDR3 is TGTGCCAGCAGTCCGGGACAGGGTTTAAGCAATCAGCCCCAGCATTTT. Translated, it gives CASSPGQGLSNQPQHF.

This clonotype was seen a few times. This rearrangement joins TRBV12-3 or TRBV12-4 to TRBJ2-7; D unclear. The CDR3 spans 13 residues. V was trimmed by 3 bases and J by 2 bases, leaving 8 bases between them. The CDR3 region is CASSFGNTYEQYF. In nucleotides, the CDR3 is TGTGCCAGCAGTTTTGGAAATACCTACGAGCAGTACTTC.

This clonotype has at least ten counts. The J gene is TRBJ1-5, the V gene TRBV19; D might be TRBD1 (6 bases). This CDR3 is built from 15 residues. V was trimmed by 7 bases and J by 4 bases, leaving 17 bases between them. The germline V gene encodes CDR1 LNHDA and CDR2 SQIVND (reference sequence). The CDR3 DNA sequence: TGTGCCAGTACTCCTTCGGACAGCCCAAATCAGCCCCAGCATTTT. Protein product: CASTPSDSPNQPQHF.

V and J are TRBV3-1 and TRBJ2-7; D not resolved. Germline-derived CDR1 and CDR2 are LGHDT and YNNKEL (reference sequence). The CDR3 loop spans 14 amino acids. The ends were cut back, 0 bases at V and 4 bases at J, with 10 bases in the middle. The CDR3, as DNA: TGTGCCAGCAGCCAAGAAGGCGAAGGTTACGAGCAGTACGTC. This encodes CASSQEGEGYEQYV.

The chain recombines TRBV7-2 with TRBJ2-7, with a weak D call TRBD1 (5 bases). Between the trimmed V and J ends, which lost 4 bases and 6 bases, there was a span of 25 bases. The CDR3 runs 17 residues. Germline V gene lookup returns CDR1 SGHTA and CDR2 FQGNSA. CDR3 bases: TGTGCCAGCAGCTCCCCCCTGTCTGGACAATCGGCCCGCGAGCAGTACTTC. This translates into CASSSPLSGQSAREQYF.

This clonotype was seen many times. V and J are TRBV28 and TRBJ2-7, with TRBD1 matching over 12 bases. V was pared by 2 bases and J by 5 bases, with 4 bases of the junction left unmatched. The CDR3 length is 15 residues. Looked up from germline, CDR1 is MDHEN and CDR2 is SYDVKM. CDR3 sequence reads: CASSLGDRGRDEQYV. The CDR3 nucleotides read TGTGCCAGCAGTTTAGGGGACAGGGGGCGGGACGAGCAGTACGTC.

This clonotype was counted ten times or more. The CDR3 loop is CASSDRPPGSSYEQYF. In nucleotides, the CDR3 is TGTGCCAGCAGCGATCGTCCCCCTGGTAGCTCCTACGAGCAGTACTTC. The chain is built from TRBV7-9 and TRBJ2-7; D gene uncertain. Trimming took 5 bases from V and 0 from J, leaving 17 bases between them. The germline CDR1 and CDR2 sequences are SEHNR and FQNEAQ (reference sequence). The CDR3 has 16 amino acids.

This clonotype showed up many times. V is TRBV9 and J is TRBJ2-4; D is uncertain. The CDR3 runs 13 residues. Trimming removed 4 bases at V and 5 bases at J, with 10 bases between. Germline CDR1 reads SGDLS; CDR2 reads YYNGEE. CDR3 residues: CASSPGAENIQYF. The CDR3 DNA is TGTGCCAGCAGCCCAGGAGCAGAAAACATTCAGTACTTC.

This clonotype was observed a few times. V is TRBV28 and J is TRBJ2-3; 9 bases map to TRBD2. J lost 0 bases, V lost 1 base, and 8 bases had no gene match. The CDR3 is 18 amino acids. CDR1 is MDHEN and CDR2 is SYDVKM in the germline V gene. CDR3 nucleotides: TGTGCCAGCAGTTTATCAGTTCTAGCGGGGCATAGCACAGATACGCAGTATTTT. It encodes CASSLSVLAGHSTDTQYF.

The V call is TRBV28, the J call TRBJ2-7; D tentatively reads TRBD1 or TRBD2 (5 bases each). In germline, CDR1 is MDHEN, CDR2 SYDVKM. Trimming cost V 2 bases and J 2 bases, with 7 bases left between them. This CDR3 spans 13 amino acids. The CDR3 spells CASSLQGAYEQYV. For the CDR3, the DNA is TGTGCCAGCAGTTTACAGGGAGCCTACGAGCAGTACGTC.

This clonotype was observed many times. The chain combines TRBV6-8 with TRBJ1-5, with 7 bases that match TRBD1. V gave up 1 base and J gave up 4 bases; unmatched junction bases: 4. The CDR3 is 15 residues long. Germline V CDR1 and CDR2: MNHGY, SAAAGT. CDR3 in amino acids: CASSYLTGRNQPQHF. CDR3 bases: TGTGCCAGCAGTTACTTGACAGGGAGAAATCAGCCCCAGCATTTT.